This TCR beta chain appears in the sequencing data of a study of blood T cell repertoires in COVID-19. Study summary: COVID-19 samples from acute and convalescent phases originated in the United States, Italy and Spain. The cDNA or gDNA used as material had been derived from T cells, B-cell-depleted T cells, or PBMCs.

Per the authors' pipeline: Amplification of reference gene primers provided the estimated nucleated cell counts. The repertoire was sequenced with immunoSEQ multiplex PCR; TCRdb's copy has only in-frame clones and lacks some. V, J and clone size are those of that table, while D and trimming were read from the DNA. The table lists tens of thousands of clones, 65% to 85% of them singletons. The CDR3 runs to 13 residues. The germline V gene has CDR1 MDHEN and CDR2 SYDVKM. V dropped 6 bases and J dropped 3; count of bases not matched to a gene: 4. The sequence was obtained from a man in his 70s with COVID-19, enrolled during active disease. Source material: peripheral blood. The rearrangement uses TRBV28 and TRBJ2-7; 8 bases align to TRBD2. CDR3: CASRVAGGYEQYF. The CDR3 DNA is TGTGCCAGCAGGGTGGCGGGAGGCTACGAGCAGTACTTC.